The T cell receptor (beta chain) under discussion was sequenced for a study of control samples from healthy donors and cancer patients (dated by TCRdb to 2018 to 2020). CDR1 SEHNR and CDR2 FQNEAQ are derived from the germline V gene (reference sequence). Counted from cysteine to phenylalanine, this CDR3 has 17 amino acids. The read is trimmed to its CDR3 DNA, 51 bases read in frame from base 1. Compared with germline, V lacks 5 bases and J lacks 2 bases; bases without a gene match: 9. Libraries came from the immunoSEQ multiplex PCR assay. As stored in TCRdb, this immuneACCESS dataset retains in-frame rearrangements with V and J assigned. A fraction of the clones does not appear; measured against another copy, unresolved V genes explain less than half of the discrepancy, and the remainder lacks a known reason. The sample table contains tens of thousands of clones; only one count was recorded for roughly 80% of them. Of the sample, about 38% falls within the top ten clones.

On this clone: Its specific antigen is unknown. Base quality data are lacking; no much larger clone is found one base away.

Sequenced: PBMCs. The rearrangement joined TRBV7-9 to TRBJ1-5, with 10 bases matching TRBD1. The sequence was collected from a man in his 70s with lung cancer. The CDR3 region has the sequence CASSAGTGALGNQPQHF. The sequenced DNA: TGTGCCAGCAGCGCCGGGACAGGGGCGTTAGGCAATCAGCCCCAGCATTTT.